This T cell receptor beta chain was identified during a study of blood T cell repertoires in COVID-19 (dated by TCRdb to 2018 to 2020). Concerning the study at large: Samples from collaborators originated in the United States, Italy and Spain and spanned both the acute and convalescent phases of COVID-19. The prospective study material was composed of cDNA or gDNA derived from T cells, B-cell-depleted T cells, or PBMCs. The repertoires were released in a freely available public database meant as a resource for research on the immune response to SARS-CoV-2. Subjects who had been exposed to COVID-19, were actively infected with it, or had recovered from it provided the deeply sampled blood TCRbeta repertoires that made up the dataset. A de-identified subject ID, COVID-19 status, age in years and sex were almost always included in the sample metadata. Samples came from the ongoing ImmuneRACE study (first 160 participants) plus 1,254 subjects from 6 global collaborators. Where available, HLA class I and class II types were obtained from metadata supplied by the sample provider rather than from assay-based typing. Here is what the overall study found, with its caveats: Clinical and demographic metadata were provided uncurated, with the amount varying by source and participant.

Enrolling through a virtual design, the prospective study's participants ranged in age from roughly 18 to 90 years and lived across 20 to 25 United States geographic areas. To assign participants to cohorts, the prospective study relied on clinical history that participants themselves reported in a screening survey and a study questionnaire. Mobile phlebotomists in the prospective study collected whole blood, serum and a nasopharyngeal or oropharyngeal swab from every participant. Additional blood draws and questionnaires over an approximately 2-month period could optionally be provided by prospective study participants. Before DNA extraction, blood samples from the prospective study were shipped at room temperature or frozen. The CDR3 spans 16 residues, from the cysteine through the phenylalanine. Just CDR3 DNA is preserved here, 48 bases in frame from base 1. Trimming leaves V shorter by 2 bases and J shorter by 0 bases, with the junction holding 3 bases beyond the gene matches. Via the germline V gene, CDR1 is SNHLY and CDR2 FYNNEI.

The immunoSEQ Assay, a bias-controlled multiplex PCR, was used to amplify TCRbeta CDR3 regions from genomic DNA. The published analysis was carried out like this. Within the assay, amplification of reference gene primers was used to estimate how many nucleated cells each sample contained. To quantify the absolute abundance of each unique TCRbeta CDR3 rearrangement, sequence reads were collapsed and filtered. For each sample, productive Simpson clonality was calculated as the square root of Simpson's diversity index over productive rearrangements. In TCRdb, the immuneACCESS table is reduced to in-frame sequences with V and J assigned. These tables do not hold every clone; where another copy was compared, an unresolved V gene accounts for under half, and the others remain unexplained. Clone size and the V and J calls come from that table; the DNA yielded D and trimming. Here the sample has about 270,000 clones; roughly 93% occur a single time. The ten largest clones represent 2.3% of the sample.

On this clone: There is no known antigen for this receptor. No base quality information exists; no much larger clone differs at one position.

The chain joins TRBV2 to TRBJ1-5, with 8 junctional bases fitting TRBD1. The sample taken for sequencing was PBMCs or T cells enriched from blood (not recorded which). This TCR derives from a woman aged 40 to 50 with acute COVID-19. Read as DNA, the sequence is TGTGCCAGCAGTGAATGGGACAGGACTAGCAATCAGCCCCAGCATTTT. Protein translation: CASSEWDRTSNQPQHF. Outside the CDR3, residues come from the reference TRBV2 and TRBJ1-5 proteins, so the full variable domain is: EPEVTQTPSHQVTQMGQEVILRCVPISNHLYFYWYRQILGQKVEFLVSFYNNEISEKSEIFDDQFSVERPDGSNFTLKIRSTKLEDSAMYFCASSEWDRTSNQPQHFGDGTRLSIL.